The 15 T cell receptor beta chains below were found in one sample sequenced in a study of regulatory T cells in long-lasting Graves disease. For TCR beta, libraries came from iRepertoire HTBI primers and Arm-PCR of CDR3 regions. TCRdb processed the multiplex PCR reads anew with MiXCR; each CDR3 protein has one entry. The sample has roughly 410,000 distinct CDR3 sequences; about 15% are singletons. The time point: newly diagnosed GD, antithyroid drugs for less than 3 months. PBMC RNA served as the TCR library source. These data also formed part of another study, on T cells in Graves' hyperthyroidism and ophthalmopathy.

The sequenced sample was peripheral blood mononuclear cells (PBMCs), obtained at new diagnosis, from a patient treated with antithyroid drugs. Every receptor here comes from a woman in her forties with Graves disease.

This clonotype was recorded many times. The CDR3 nucleotides read TGTGCCAGCAGTTTGGGACGTTGGGATACGCAGTATTTT. The encoded protein is CASSLGRWDTQYF. The chain carries TRBV28 and TRBJ2-3; D may be TRBD1 or TRBD2 (5 bases each). This CDR3 contains 13 residues. CDR1 and CDR2 (germline): MDHEN, SYDVKM. V gave up 3 bases and J gave up 6 bases, with 10 bases separating them.

The V gene is TRBV28, the J gene TRBJ2-2; D gene ambiguous. The CDR3 extends over 16 amino acids. V was clipped by 3 bases and J by 0 bases, with 11 bases between them. Germline CDR1 and CDR2: MDHEN and SYDVKM. The CDR3 reads CASSFLLQANTGELFF. In DNA form, the CDR3 reads TGTGCCAGCAGTTTTCTCCTCCAGGCGAACACCGGGGAGCTGTTTTTT.

There are many counts of this clonotype. The rearrangement uses TRBV5-1 and TRBJ2-7; TRBD2 matches at 7 bases. The CDR3 consists of 16 residues. CDR1 and CDR2 (germline): SGHRS, YFSETQ. J lost 0 bases, V lost 6 bases, and 12 bases had no gene match. CDR3 DNA sequence: TGCGCCAGCATATCCCATCGGGGGGTAACCTCCTACGAGCAGTACTTC. Translating it yields CASISHRGVTSYEQYF.

This clonotype has ten or more counts. The gene calls are TRBV11-3 and TRBJ2-3; D is uncertain. The CDR3 contains 15 residues. Germline V lookup: CDR1 SGHNT, CDR2 YENEEA. V dropped 1 base and J dropped 6 bases, with 14 bases sitting between them. CDR3 coding DNA: TGTGCCAGCAGCTTAGTGGTGGATAGCTGGGATACGCAGTATTTT. Amino acid sequence: CASSLVVDSWDTQYF.

The rearrangement uses TRBV18 and TRBJ1-6; D gene ambiguous. The CDR3 runs to 15 residues. CDR1 is KGHSH and CDR2 is LQKENI in the germline V gene. The V end was cut by 3 bases, the J end by 4 bases, with 10 bases between. This CDR3 is CASSPSNGYNSPLHF. As DNA, the CDR3 is TGTGCCAGCTCACCCTCCAACGGATATAATTCACCCCTCCACTTT.

The gene calls are TRBV12-3 or TRBV12-4 and TRBJ2-1; 10 bases match TRBD2. This CDR3 is built from 16 residues. Unmatched junction bases numbered 9, after V lost 5 bases and J lost 5 bases. CDR3 residues: CASSPSGRAENNEQFF. The CDR3 DNA is TGTGCCAGCAGTCCAAGCGGGAGGGCCGAGAACAATGAGCAGTTCTTC.

This clonotype came up many times. The chain is built from TRBV5-1 and TRBJ2-1, with 7 nucleotides matching TRBD1. The CDR3 contains 15 residues. Germline V gene lookup returns CDR1 SGHRS and CDR2 YFSETQ. Germline trimming cut 0 bases from V and 6 bases from J; bases unmatched to any gene: 6. This CDR3 reads CASSLGQGEGNEQFF. CDR3 DNA: TGCGCCAGCAGCTTGGGGCAGGGGGAAGGCAATGAGCAGTTCTTC.

In its sample, this clonotype was seen many times. The V gene is TRBV11-1, the J gene TRBJ1-1; D not resolved. Trimming pared 8 bases from V and 0 bases from J, leaving 10 bases between. CDR1 and CDR2 (germline): SGHAT, FQDESV (reference sequence). The CDR3 has 13 residues. CDR3 loop: CASCASLNTEAFF. CDR3 in DNA: TGTGCCAGCTGCGCCAGTTTGAACACTGAAGCTTTCTTT.

This clonotype was seen ten or more times. The chain has TRBV28 and TRBJ1-2; TRBD1 matches 7 bases. Germline trimming cut 2 bases from V and 3 bases from J; bases unmatched to any gene: 3. The CDR3 consists of 14 residues. Germline CDR1 is MDHEN and CDR2 is SYDVKM. The CDR3 region is CASSLTGEDYGYTF. CDR3 bases: TGTGCCAGCAGTTTAACAGGGGAAGACTATGGCTACACCTTC.

There are a few counts of this clonotype. The chain carries TRBV6-1 and TRBJ2-2; a possible D gene is TRBD2 (5 bases). Germline V gives CDR1 MNHNS, CDR2 SASEGT. This CDR3 comprises 16 residues. The V end was cut by 6 bases, the J end by 6 bases, with 20 bases between. DNA for the CDR3: TGTGCCAGCAGACCGTCCCTGGGGAGCCCCCCCGGGGAGCTGTTTTTT. As protein: CASRPSLGSPPGELFF.

This clonotype was seen ten or more times. The chain is built from TRBV2 and TRBJ1-4, with D possibly matching TRBD1 (5 bases). CDR1 and CDR2 from the germline V gene are SNHLY and FYNNEI. CDR3 length equals 12 residues. V lost 7 bases and J 6 bases, leaving 9 bases between the germline ends. CDR3 amino acids: CASKGTDEKLFF. CDR3 DNA: TGTGCCAGCAAGGGGACGGATGAAAAACTGTTTTTT.

This clonotype has ten or more counts. The chain couples TRBV28 to TRBJ2-7; TRBD2 matches at 14 bases. Per the germline V gene, CDR1 is MDHEN and CDR2 is SYDVKM. The length of the CDR3 is 17 residues. V trimming: 4 bases; J trimming: 6 bases; junction bases outside the gene matches: 11. The CDR3, as DNA: TGTGCCAGCAGTTCCAAACCGGGACTAGCGGGAGTTAGCGAGCAGTACTTC. It is translated as CASSSKPGLAGVSEQYF.

This clonotype came up many times. V and J are TRBV9 and TRBJ2-1; 7 nucleotides align to TRBD2. Trimming at V came to 2 bases and at J to 2 bases, leaving 4 bases not matched to a gene. Germline CDR1 reads SGDLS; CDR2 reads YYNGEE. The CDR3 loop spans 15 amino acids. CDR3 DNA: TGTGCCAGCAGCGTCGGTGCGGGGGCCTACAATGAGCAGTTCTTC. Encoded protein: CASSVGAGAYNEQFF.

This clonotype was picked up a small number of times. This sequence joins TRBV19 and TRBJ1-6; weak D call: TRBD1 (5 bases). V was clipped by 2 bases and J by 10 bases, with 18 bases between them. CDR3 length equals 16 residues. From germline, CDR1 is LNHDA and CDR2 SQIVND (reference sequence). The CDR3 here is CASSIIPGGRGSPLHF. The DNA for the CDR3 is TGTGCCAGTAGTATAATTCCCGGGGGTCGAGGCTCACCCCTCCACTTT.

This clonotype has more than one count but fewer than ten. The chain joins TRBV20-1 to TRBJ2-5; 9 bases map to TRBD2. Germline loops: CDR1 DFQATT, CDR2 SNEGSKA (reference sequence). This CDR3 has 15 amino acids. V lost 5 bases, J lost 2 bases, and 9 bases stayed unmatched. The CDR3 protein is CSALTTSGAQETQYF. As DNA, the CDR3 is TGCAGTGCTCTTACGACTAGCGGAGCTCAAGAGACCCAGTACTTC.